This T cell receptor beta chain originates from a study of blood T cell repertoires in COVID-19. CDR3 length equals 13 residues. V was pared by 6 bases and J by 8 bases, with 7 bases of the junction left unmatched. CDR1 and CDR2 from the germline V gene are MNHEY and SVGAGI. The repertoire was sequenced with immunoSEQ multiplex PCR; TCRdb's copy has only in-frame clones and lacks some. The sample shows 100,000 to 150,000 clones, roughly 80% of them seen only once. This TCR was sampled from a man at least 80 years old with COVID-19, enrolled during active disease. The V and J genes are TRBV6-5 and TRBJ1-2; 9 bases map to TRBD1. The material sequenced was peripheral blood. In DNA form, the CDR3 reads TGTGCCAGCAGCCCGGACAGGGGACGCGGCTACACCTTC. Encoded protein: CASSPDRGRGYTF.